The T cell receptor beta chain described here comes from a study of T cell changes during pregnancy in multiple sclerosis. Germline-derived CDR1 and CDR2 are SGHVS and FNYEAQ. V gave up 1 base and J gave up 0 bases, with 6 bases separating them. The CDR3 extends over 15 amino acids. Profiling relied on immunoSEQ multiplex PCR, and the TCRdb table lists in-frame clones only, not all of them. The sample has 84,000 or so clones, approximately 94% seen once; the top ten hold about 2.5%. This clone was recorded once. The specimen was peripheral blood, collected in the third trimester of pregnancy. The clonotype originates from a female donor with multiple sclerosis, enrolled in a pregnancy study. The rearrangement uses TRBV7-6 and TRBJ1-4; D unresolved. CDR3 sequence: CASSLVSSTNEKLFF. The CDR3 region has the DNA TGTGCCAGCAGCTTAGTCAGTTCAACTAATGAAAAACTGTTTTTT.